These T cell receptor beta chains were read from a single sample in a study of T cell responses to AZD1222 COVID-19 vaccine. The table came from immunoSEQ multiplex PCR; TCRdb's copy has only in-frame clones and leaves some out. The data hold roughly 53,000 clones, with about 81% observed a single time. The sequences come from peripheral blood, collected on day 0 of AZD1222 vaccination. These receptors all stem from an adult in good health. Each CDR3 is given with its conserved first and last residue. The order of the fields is CDR3 DNA, CDR3 protein, D gene, CDR3 length, clone size, V gene, J gene. The D gene is left open where the match is weak. Clone size is given for some rows only: seen once, a few or many times, or a class if the clone is expanded.

TGTGCCAGCAGCCTTGCGTTACACGGCTCCGAAGCTTTCTTT	CASSLALHGSEAFF	.	14	.	TRBV3-1/TRBV3-2	TRBJ1-1
TGTGCCTGGATACTCCGGGACAGTGGAAACACCATATATTTT	CAWILRDSGNTIYF	TRBD1	14	once	TRBV30	TRBJ1-3
TGTGCCAGCAGCTTTGGTAGGGGGGAGAACACTGAAGCTTTCTTT	CASSFGRGENTEAFF	.	15	.	TRBV7-6	TRBJ1-1
TGTGCCAGCAGCCCCCTGTCGGGGAAGACCGAGCAGTACTTC	CASSPLSGKTEQYF	.	14	few	TRBV11-2	TRBJ2-7
TGTGCCAGCAGTTACTCTTGGACAGGAGACGAGCAGTACTTC	CASSYSWTGDEQYF	TRBD1	14	.	TRBV6-5	TRBJ2-7
TGTGCCAGCAGTGACTCGCGGGAGGGTGAGCAGTTCTTC	CASSDSREGEQFF	TRBD2	13	few	TRBV6-4	TRBJ2-1
TGTGCCAGCAGCTCCTATGGGCGTGGCCCGAACACCGGGGAGCTGTTTTTT	CASSSYGRGPNTGELFF	.	17	.	TRBV11-3	TRBJ2-2
TGTGCCAGCAGCTTGCGAAGGGAGAACTATGGCTACACCTTC	CASSLRRENYGYTF	.	14	.	TRBV5-4	TRBJ1-2
TGTGCCAGCAGCCATTCCAACAATGAGCAGTTCTTC	CASSHSNNEQFF	.	12	.	TRBV3-1/TRBV3-2	TRBJ2-1
TGTGCCAGCAGCTACGGGACTCAGCAGTTCTTC	CASSYGTQQFF	.	11	.	TRBV7-9	TRBJ2-1
TGCGCCAGCAGCTCGTCCGGGACAGGGTATTCACCCCTCCACTTT	CASSSSGTGYSPLHF	TRBD1	15	.	TRBV5-1	TRBJ1-6
TGTGCCACCAGTGATGGAAGTCGGGGAAACACCATATATTTT	CATSDGSRGNTIYF	.	14	.	TRBV24-1	TRBJ1-3
TGTGCCAGCAGTTTAAGGGGGGACCCCGGTTCAGATACGCAGTATTTT	CASSLRGDPGSDTQYF	.	16	.	TRBV28	TRBJ2-3
TGTGCCAGTAACGGTAGAATGGGACAGGGAAACACTGAAGCTTTCTTT	CASNGRMGQGNTEAFF	TRBD1	16	.	TRBV19	TRBJ1-1
TGTGCCAGCAGCTTGAGACAGGGGAATTCACCCCTCCACTTT	CASSLRQGNSPLHF	TRBD1	14	.	TRBV5-4	TRBJ1-6
TGCAGCGTTGAGGTGGAGACCCAGTACTTC	CSVEVETQYF	.	10	.	TRBV29-1	TRBJ2-5
.	CASSTVAGGSYNEQFF	.	16	.	TRBV21-1	TRBJ2-1
TGTGCCAGCTCACCACCGGTCGGGCCCGAGCAGTACTTC	CASSPPVGPEQYF	.	13	.	TRBV18	TRBJ2-7
TGCGGACTACAGGGGGACACTGAAGCTTTCTTT	CGLQGDTEAFF	TRBD1	11	.	TRBV20-1	TRBJ1-1
TGTGCCAGCAGCCTCCCCTTGGGGCAGAGCTATGGCTACACCTTC	CASSLPLGQSYGYTF	.	15	once	TRBV7-9	TRBJ1-2
TGTGCCAGCAAAGGGACTACGAGCTCTTATACGCAGTATTTT	CASKGTTSSYTQYF	TRBD2	14	.	TRBV2	TRBJ2-3
TGTGCCAGCAGCCCCCGCCCGGGTCTGGATGAGCAGTTCTTC	CASSPRPGLDEQFF	.	14	.	TRBV11-3	TRBJ2-1
TGTGCCACCAGTGATCGGCCCACCGGGGAGCTGTTTTTT	CATSDRPTGELFF	.	13	.	TRBV24-1	TRBJ2-2
TGTGCCAGCAGGTTTTTGCAGGGCAATGAGCAGTTCTTC	CASRFLQGNEQFF	.	13	.	TRBV6-5	TRBJ2-1
TGTGCCAGCAGCCAGGGGGGTAGTGAGACCCAGTACTTC	CASSQGGSETQYF	.	13	once	TRBV12-3/TRBV12-4	TRBJ2-5
TGTGCCAGTAGTATAGGGGGTCCCGGAGATACGCAGTATTTT	CASSIGGPGDTQYF	.	14	.	TRBV19	TRBJ2-3
TGTGCCAGCAGTGAATCTGCTTGGACAGCAAACATTCAGTACTTC	CASSESAWTANIQYF	.	15	once	TRBV6-1	TRBJ2-4
TGCGCCAGCAGACGGACTAGCGGGAGTATGGAGACCCAGTACTTC	CASRRTSGSMETQYF	TRBD2	15	.	TRBV4-1	TRBJ2-5
TGTGCCAGCAGTGAAGTCATGGGCAGGGGTGACGACGAGCAGTACTTC	CASSEVMGRGDDEQYF	.	16	.	TRBV6-1	TRBJ2-7
TGTGCCAGCTGGGGGGGAAACGAAAGAGGCACTGAAGCTTTCTTT	CASWGGNERGTEAFF	.	15	.	TRBV7-9	TRBJ1-1
TGCGCCAGCAGCCAAGCCGGGACAGGCACCTACGAGCAGTACTTC	CASSQAGTGTYEQYF	TRBD1	15	.	TRBV4-1	TRBJ2-7
TGTGCCAGTACCCTCAACGGGGCAGGGGCCGGGGAGCTGTTTTTT	CASTLNGAGAGELFF	.	15	.	TRBV19	TRBJ2-2
TGTGCCTGGAGCGCTGTGAGGGCACCCCTCCACTTT	CAWSAVRAPLHF	.	12	once	TRBV30	TRBJ1-6
TGTGCCAGCAGCAAATTAAGGGGGACGAACACCGGGGAGCTGTTTTTT	CASSKLRGTNTGELFF	.	16	.	TRBV7-3	TRBJ2-2
TGTGCTAGTGCCCCCCCGGGATCCGAGCAGTACTTC	CASAPPGSEQYF	.	12	.	TRBV12-5	TRBJ2-7
TGTGCCAGCACAGTGGGTTGGGCTGAAGCTTTCTTT	CASTVGWAEAFF	.	12	few	TRBV2	TRBJ1-1
TGCGCCAGCAGCTTGGTAGGTGACAGCAACTATGGCTACACCTTC	CASSLVGDSNYGYTF	.	15	.	TRBV5-1	TRBJ1-2
TGTGCCATCGCAACCGTGGCTAACACTGAAGCTTTCTTT	CAIATVANTEAFF	.	13	.	TRBV10-3	TRBJ1-1
TGTGCAAGTCGCCACGGGACAGAATCCGAGCAGTACTTC	CASRHGTESEQYF	.	13	once	TRBV12-2	TRBJ2-7
TGTGCCAGCAGTTATGGGAAAGGGTACCACGAGCAGTACTTC	CASSYGKGYHEQYF	.	14	.	TRBV6-2/TRBV6-3	TRBJ2-7
TGTGCCAGCAGCCCCCGGGGTAGCGGGATCACCGGGGAGCTGTTTTTT	CASSPRGSGITGELFF	TRBD2	16	.	TRBV9	TRBJ2-2
TGCAGCGCCGGGTCACAGGAAAGGGCCACTGAAGCTTTCTTT	CSAGSQERATEAFF	.	14	.	TRBV29-1	TRBJ1-1